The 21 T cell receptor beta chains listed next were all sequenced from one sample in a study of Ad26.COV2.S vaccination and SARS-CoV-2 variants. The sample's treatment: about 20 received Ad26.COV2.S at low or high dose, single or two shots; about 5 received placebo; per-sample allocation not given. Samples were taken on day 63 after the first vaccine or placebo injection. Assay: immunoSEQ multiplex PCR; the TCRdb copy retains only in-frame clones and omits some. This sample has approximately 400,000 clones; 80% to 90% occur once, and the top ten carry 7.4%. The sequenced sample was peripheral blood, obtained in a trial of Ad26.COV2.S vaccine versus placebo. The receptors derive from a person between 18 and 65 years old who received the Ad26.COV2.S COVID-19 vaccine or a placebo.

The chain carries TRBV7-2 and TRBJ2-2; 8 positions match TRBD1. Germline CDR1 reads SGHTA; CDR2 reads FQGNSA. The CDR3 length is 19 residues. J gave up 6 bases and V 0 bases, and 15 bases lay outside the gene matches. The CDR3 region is CASSLAGRVGQGASGELFF. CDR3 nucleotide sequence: TGTGCCAGCAGCTTAGCGGGAAGGGTCGGTCAGGGGGCCTCCGGGGAGCTGTTTTTT.

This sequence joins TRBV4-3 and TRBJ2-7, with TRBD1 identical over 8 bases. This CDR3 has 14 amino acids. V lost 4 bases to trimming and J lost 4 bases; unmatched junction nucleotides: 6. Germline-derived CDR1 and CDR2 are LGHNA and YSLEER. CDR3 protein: CASSREWTGYEQYF. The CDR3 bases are TGCGCCAGCAGCCGCGAATGGACAGGGTACGAGCAGTACTTC.

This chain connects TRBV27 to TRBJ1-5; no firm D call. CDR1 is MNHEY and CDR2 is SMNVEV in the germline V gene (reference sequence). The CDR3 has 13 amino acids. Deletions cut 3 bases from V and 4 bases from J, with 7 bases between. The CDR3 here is CASSLQENQPQHF. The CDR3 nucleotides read TGTGCCAGCAGTTTGCAGGAAAATCAGCCCCAGCATTTT.

The CDR3 sequence is CATLPDKVTHEQYF. DNA for the CDR3: TGTGCCACCCTCCCCGACAAGGTAACCCACGAGCAGTACTTC. This chain links TRBV5-4 with TRBJ2-7; D is uncertain. CDR3 length: 14 amino acids. V was cut by 9 bases and J by 5 bases, with 21 bases left in between. Germline V gene lookup returns CDR1 SGHNT and CDR2 YYREEE (reference sequence).

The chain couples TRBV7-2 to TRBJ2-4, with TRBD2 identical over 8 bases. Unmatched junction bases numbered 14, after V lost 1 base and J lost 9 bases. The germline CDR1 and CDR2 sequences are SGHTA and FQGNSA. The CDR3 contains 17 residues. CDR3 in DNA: TGTGCCAGCAGCTTAGAGGGGCGGGGGGATACCTTAAGCATTCAGTACTTC. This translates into CASSLEGRGDTLSIQYF.

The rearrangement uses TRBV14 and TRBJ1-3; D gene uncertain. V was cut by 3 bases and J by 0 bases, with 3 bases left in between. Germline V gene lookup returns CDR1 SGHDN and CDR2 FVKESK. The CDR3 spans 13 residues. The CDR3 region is CASSQSSGNTIYF. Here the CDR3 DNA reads TGTGCCAGCAGCCAGAGCTCTGGAAACACCATATATTTT. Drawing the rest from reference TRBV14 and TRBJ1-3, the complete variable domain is EAGVTQFPSHSVIEKGQTVTLRCDPISGHDNLYWYRRVMGKEIKFLLHFVKESKQDESGMPNNRFLAERTGGTYSTLKVQPAELEDSGVYFCASSQSSGNTIYFGEGSWLTVV.

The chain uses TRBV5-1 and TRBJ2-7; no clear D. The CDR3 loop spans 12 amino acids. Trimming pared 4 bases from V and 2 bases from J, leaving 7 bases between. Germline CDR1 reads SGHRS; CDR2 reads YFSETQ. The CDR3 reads CASSALTYEQYF. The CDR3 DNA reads TGCGCCAGCAGCGCCCTAACCTACGAGCAGTACTTC.

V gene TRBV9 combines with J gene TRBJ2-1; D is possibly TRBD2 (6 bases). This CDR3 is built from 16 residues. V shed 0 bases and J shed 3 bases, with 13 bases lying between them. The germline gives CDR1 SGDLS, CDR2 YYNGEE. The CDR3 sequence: CASSVGGSGRYNEQFF. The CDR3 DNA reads TGTGCCAGCAGCGTAGGAGGTAGCGGACGCTACAATGAGCAGTTCTTC.

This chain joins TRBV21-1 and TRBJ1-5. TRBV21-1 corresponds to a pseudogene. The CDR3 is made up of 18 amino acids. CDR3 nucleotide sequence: TGTGCCAGCAGCAAAGTTCAGGACCGGGGCCGCAGCAATCAGCCCCAGCATTTT. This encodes CASSKVQDRGRSNQPQHF.

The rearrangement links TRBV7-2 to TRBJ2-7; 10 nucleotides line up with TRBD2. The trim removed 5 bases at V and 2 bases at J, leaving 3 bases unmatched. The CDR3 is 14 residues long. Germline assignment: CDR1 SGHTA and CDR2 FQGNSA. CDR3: CASSPLAGAYEQYF. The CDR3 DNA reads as TGTGCCAGCAGCCCCCTAGCGGGGGCCTACGAGCAGTACTTC.

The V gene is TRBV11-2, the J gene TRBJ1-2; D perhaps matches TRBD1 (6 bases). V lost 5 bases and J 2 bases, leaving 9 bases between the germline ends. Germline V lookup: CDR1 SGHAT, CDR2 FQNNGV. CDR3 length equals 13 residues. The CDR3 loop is CASSGGRNYGYTF. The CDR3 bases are TGTGCCAGCAGCGGGGGGCGGAACTATGGCTACACCTTC.

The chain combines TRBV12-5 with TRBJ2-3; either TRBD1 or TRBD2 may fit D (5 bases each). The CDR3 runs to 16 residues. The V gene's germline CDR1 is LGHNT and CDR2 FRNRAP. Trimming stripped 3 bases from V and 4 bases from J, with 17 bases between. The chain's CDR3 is CASGLGVRELADTQYF. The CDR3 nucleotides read TGTGCTAGTGGTTTAGGCGTCAGGGAGTTGGCAGATACGCAGTATTTT.

The CDR3: CASSHRGDTQYF. The CDR3 DNA follows: TGTGCCAGCAGCCACCGGGGGGATACGCAGTATTTT. The chain is built from TRBV4-2 and TRBJ2-3; perhaps TRBD2 as D (6 bases). The CDR3 is 12 residues long. The germline V gene has CDR1 LGHNA and CDR2 YNFKEQ. V was trimmed by 3 bases and J by 6 bases, leaving 7 bases between them.

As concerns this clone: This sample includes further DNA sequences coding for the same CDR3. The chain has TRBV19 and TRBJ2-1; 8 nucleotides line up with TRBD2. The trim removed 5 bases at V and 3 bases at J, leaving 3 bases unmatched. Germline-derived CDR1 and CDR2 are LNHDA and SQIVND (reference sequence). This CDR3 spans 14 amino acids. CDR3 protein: CASSAGGVYNEQFF. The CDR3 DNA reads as TGTGCCAGTAGTGCCGGGGGGGTCTACAATGAGCAGTTCTTC.

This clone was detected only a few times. CDR3 in DNA: TGTGCCAGCAGCTGGGGCGGAGCTAACTATGGCTACACCTTC. This encodes CASSWGGANYGYTF. V is TRBV7-9 and J is TRBJ1-2, with D perhaps matching TRBD1 (5 bases). The CDR3 extends over 14 amino acids. V was pared by 4 bases and J by 0 bases, with 9 bases between. Germline values: CDR1 SEHNR, CDR2 FQNEAQ (reference sequence).

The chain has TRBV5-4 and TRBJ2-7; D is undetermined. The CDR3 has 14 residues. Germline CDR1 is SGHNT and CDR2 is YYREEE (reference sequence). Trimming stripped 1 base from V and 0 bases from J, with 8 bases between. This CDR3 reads CASSLSVHSYEQYF. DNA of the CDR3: TGTGCCAGCAGCTTGTCGGTCCACTCCTACGAGCAGTACTTC.

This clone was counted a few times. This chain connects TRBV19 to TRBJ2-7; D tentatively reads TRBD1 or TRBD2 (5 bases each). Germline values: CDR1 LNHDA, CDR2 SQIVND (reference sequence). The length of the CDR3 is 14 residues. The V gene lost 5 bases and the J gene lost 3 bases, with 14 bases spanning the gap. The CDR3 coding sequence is TGTGCCAGTAGTCTTAAAATGGGGGACTACGAGCAGTACTTC. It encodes CASSLKMGDYEQYF. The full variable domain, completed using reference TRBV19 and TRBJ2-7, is DGGITQSPKYLFRKEGQNVTLSCEQNLNHDAMYWYRQDPGQGLRLIYYSQIVNDFQKGDIAEGYSVSREKKESFPLTVTSAQKNPTAFYLCASSLKMGDYEQYFGPGTRLTVT.

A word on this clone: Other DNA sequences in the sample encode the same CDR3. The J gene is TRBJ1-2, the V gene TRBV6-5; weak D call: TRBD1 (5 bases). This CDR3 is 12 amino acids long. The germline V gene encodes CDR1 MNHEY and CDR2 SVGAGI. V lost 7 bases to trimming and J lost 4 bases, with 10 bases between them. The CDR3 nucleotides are TGTGCCAGCACCCAGGGTGGCTATGGCTACACCTTC. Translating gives CASTQGGYGYTF.

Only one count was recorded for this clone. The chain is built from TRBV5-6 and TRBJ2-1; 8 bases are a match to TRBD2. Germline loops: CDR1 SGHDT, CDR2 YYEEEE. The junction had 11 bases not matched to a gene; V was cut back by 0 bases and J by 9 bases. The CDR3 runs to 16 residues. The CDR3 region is CASSLDAGGAYGEQFF. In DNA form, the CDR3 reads TGTGCCAGCAGCTTGGATGCCGGGGGGGCCTATGGTGAGCAGTTCTTC. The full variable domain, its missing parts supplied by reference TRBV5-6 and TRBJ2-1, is DAGVTQSPTHLIKTRGQQVTLRCSPKSGHDTVSWYQQALGQGPQFIFQYYEEEERQRGNFPDRFSGHQFPNYSSELNVNALLLGDSALYLCASSLDAGGAYGEQFFGPGTRLTVL.

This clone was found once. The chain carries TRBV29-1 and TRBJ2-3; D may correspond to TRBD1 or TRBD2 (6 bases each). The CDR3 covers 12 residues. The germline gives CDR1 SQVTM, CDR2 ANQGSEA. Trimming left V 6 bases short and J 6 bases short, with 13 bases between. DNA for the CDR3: TGCAGCGTCAGGGGACTTCTGGATACGCAGTATTTT. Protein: CSVRGLLDTQYF.

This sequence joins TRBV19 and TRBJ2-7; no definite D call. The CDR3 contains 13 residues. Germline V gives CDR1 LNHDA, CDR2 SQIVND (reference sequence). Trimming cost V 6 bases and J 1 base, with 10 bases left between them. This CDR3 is CASSLHLSYEQYF. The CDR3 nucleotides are TGTGCCAGTAGCCTACACCTTTCCTACGAGCAGTACTTC.